Following are 18 T cell receptor beta chains from one sample sequenced in a study of T cell clonality in common variable immunodeficiency. The antigens for these receptors are not known. Libraries were prepared by immunoSEQ multiplex PCR; TCRdb keeps only in-frame clonotypes and omits some of them. The profile covers over 30,000 clones, none occurring a single time. Study findings and constraints: Fewer deletions and N-nucleotide insertions were reportedly seen in common variable immunodeficiency TCR beta sequences.

Sequencing input: peripheral blood mononuclear cells. These receptors were obtained from a human donor with common variable immunodeficiency.

This clone was found many times. The sequenced CDR3 bases are TGTGCCAGCAGCCGTTGGGGGGAGCGGCAAGAGACC. Protein sequence: CASSRWGERQET. The whole CDR3 sequence is CASSRWGERQETQYF. V usage is TRBV7-2 and J usage is TRBJ2-5; perhaps TRBD2 as D (6 bases). The read terminates 3 residues ahead of where the CDR3 ends, so the germline J gene completes it. CDR3 length: 15 residues. The V end lost 5 bases, the J end lost 2 bases, and 15 bases lay between the germline ends. The germline CDR1 and CDR2 sequences are SGHTA and FQGNSA.

This clone is deemed medium-sized. The CDR3 end falls 3 residues outside the read, so it is completed with the germline J gene. The chain combines TRBV20-1 with TRBJ2-1, with TRBD2 matching over 12 bases. Per the germline V gene, CDR1 is DFQATT and CDR2 is SNEGSKA (reference sequence). Unmatched junction bases numbered 4, after V lost 6 bases and J lost 4 bases. This CDR3 has 14 residues. This CDR3 is CSAPSGRGYNEQFF. The covered CDR3 bases are TGCAGTGCACCTAGCGGGAGGGGTTACAATGAG.

This clone was found many times. Sequencing ends 3 residues short of the CDR3 end; the germline J gene provides the rest. The rearrangement links TRBV19 to TRBJ2-3; 8 nucleotides match TRBD2. This CDR3 comprises 15 residues. V shed 5 bases and J 0 bases; nucleotides not matched to a gene: 4. CDR1 is LNHDA and CDR2 is SQIVND in the germline V gene (reference sequence). The CDR3 loop is CASSETSVSTDTQYF. The covered CDR3 bases are TGTGCCAGTAGTGAGACTAGCGTTAGCACAGATACG.

This clone is medium-sized (0.01 to 0.1%) by share. The CDR3 goes on 3 residues after the read ends, and that part is filled in from the germline J gene. The rearrangement joins TRBV29-1 to TRBJ2-3, with 8 nucleotides matching TRBD2. Germline CDR1 SQVTM, CDR2 ANQGSEA. With 3 bases clipped from V and 5 bases from J, the junction kept 4 bases outside the gene matches. The CDR3 has 13 residues. The CDR3 DNA, read in part, is TGCAGCGTTGAGCGTGCGGGAGGAGATACG. Protein sequence: CSVERAGGDT. The entire CDR3 sequence reads CSVERAGGDTQYF.

This clone showed up many times. The read terminates 3 residues before the CDR3 end, so the remaining end is supplied by the germline J gene. The rearrangement links TRBV7-3 to TRBJ1-2; 7 bases are a match to TRBD1. Per the germline V gene, CDR1 is SGHTA and CDR2 is FQGTGA. The CDR3 loop spans 15 amino acids. J gave up 3 bases and V 3 bases, and 7 bases lay outside the gene matches. The sequenced part of the CDR3 DNA is TGTGCCAGCAGCTTGGGGGCCGGGACAGACTATGGC. It encodes CASSLGAGTDYG. The CDR3 as a whole reads CASSLGAGTDYGYTF.

Here the CDR3 reads CASRDPGFEQYF. Incomplete CDR3 DNA: TGTGCCAGCAGGGACCCAGGGTTCGAG. J is TRBJ2-7 and V is TRBV6-4, with D perhaps matching TRBD1 (5 bases). Coverage ceases 3 residues before the CDR3 finishes, and the germline J gene fills in the end. Trimming stripped 6 bases from V and 6 bases from J, with 12 bases between. The CDR3 extends over 12 amino acids. CDR1 and CDR2 (germline): MRHNA, SNTAGT.

This clone was observed many times. The DNA ends 3 residues before the CDR3 does, and the rest of the CDR3 is filled in from the germline J gene. The chain links TRBV19 to TRBJ2-6; the match to TRBD1 covers 7 bases. After removal of 8 bases from V and 0 bases from J, the junction contained 7 bases not matched to a gene. The germline gives CDR1 LNHDA, CDR2 SQIVND (reference sequence). This CDR3 is built from 16 residues. The CDR3 bases that were read are TGTGCCAGTGGCCGGGGACAGAGCTCTGGGGCCAACGTC. This translates into CASGRGQSSGANV. The whole CDR3 sequence reads CASGRGQSSGANVLTF.

To note about this clone: The read falls 3 residues short of the CDR3 end, and the missing part is taken from the germline J gene. V is TRBV5-6 and J is TRBJ2-7; 8 bases align to TRBD1. The CDR3 consists of 13 residues. V shed 4 bases and J 5 bases; nucleotides not matched to a gene: 5. Germline V CDR1 and CDR2: SGHDT, YYEEEE. CDR3 bases read: TGTGCCAGCAGCCCGAGACAGGGGAACGAG. This codes for CASSPRQGNE. The entire CDR3 reads CASSPRQGNEQYF.

To note about this clone: The sequence runs out 3 residues before the end of the CDR3; the remainder is reconstructed from the germline J gene. V gene TRBV7-3 combines with J gene TRBJ2-3, with TRBD2 matching over 8 bases. CDR3 size: 15 residues. The junction had 4 bases not matched to a gene; V was cut back by 3 bases and J by 2 bases. CDR1 SGHTA and CDR2 FQGTGA come from the germline V gene. The CDR3 spells CASSLVAGSTDTQYF. CDR3 DNA (partial): TGTGCCAGCAGCTTGGTAGCGGGGTCCACAGATACG.

This clone was detected ten times or more. The read gets to within 3 residues of the CDR3 end, and the germline J gene fills in the rest. V usage is TRBV19 and J usage is TRBJ1-2; possible D gene TRBD1, 5 bases. CDR1 and CDR2 (germline): LNHDA, SQIVND (reference sequence). CDR3 length: 13 amino acids. Trimming pared 5 bases from V and 6 bases from J, leaving 13 bases between. CDR3 residues: CASSYPRENGYTF. The DNA read from the CDR3 is TGTGCCAGTAGTTACCCCAGGGAGAATGGC.

This clone was seen many times. The read ends 3 residues shy of where the CDR3 ends; the end is completed using the germline J gene. J is TRBJ2-1 and V is TRBV2, with 14 nucleotides matching TRBD2. The V gene's germline CDR1 is SNHLY and CDR2 FYNNEI. Trimming cost V 6 bases and J 8 bases; bases outside gene matches: 15. CDR3 length equals 18 residues. The CDR3: CASSPRPGTSGSGHEQFF. The sequenced part of the CDR3 DNA is TGTGCCAGCAGCCCCCGACCCGGGACTAGCGGGAGTGGGCATGAG.

This clone was detected only a few times. With the read ending 3 residues before the CDR3 end, the germline J gene is used to fill in that end. The chain uses TRBV5-1 and TRBJ2-3, with 7 bases fitting TRBD1. From germline, CDR1 is SGHRS and CDR2 YFSETQ. This CDR3 comprises 15 residues. With V trimmed by 7 bases and J by 1 base, 9 bases remained unmatched. CDR3 DNA, as far as it was read: TGCGCCAGCCGACCTTTCACAGGGGGCACAGATACG. It is translated as CASRPFTGGTDT. The whole CDR3 reads CASRPFTGGTDTQYF.

This clone was picked up many times. Coverage ceases 3 residues before the CDR3 finishes, and the germline J gene fills in the end. This chain links TRBV20-1 with TRBJ2-2, with 10 bases that match TRBD1. The CDR3 has 15 amino acids. Looked up from germline, CDR1 is DFQATT and CDR2 is SNEGSKA (reference sequence). J gave up 4 bases and V 3 bases, and 5 bases lay outside the gene matches. The covered CDR3 bases are TGCAGTGCTAGGGCCGGGACAGGGGTCACCGGGGAG. This gives the protein CSARAGTGVTGE. In full, the CDR3 is CSARAGTGVTGELFF.

This clone was observed many times. The CDR3 end is not reached by the read, which stops 3 residues before it; the germline J gene fills it in. This chain joins TRBV7-2 and TRBJ2-7; no clear D gene. Germline V gene sequence: CDR1 SGHTA, CDR2 FQGNSA. V was shortened by 5 bases and J by 2 bases, with 4 bases between the two germline ends. The CDR3 length is 11 residues. The CDR3 bases that were read are TGTGCCAGCAGCCCGGCCTACGAG. Protein sequence: CASSPAYE. The entire CDR3 protein is CASSPAYEQYF.

As concerns this clone: The read comes to an end 3 residues before the CDR3 does, leaving the germline J gene to fill in the end. This chain joins TRBV19 and TRBJ1-1; TRBD1 might be the D (5 bases). V gave up 7 bases and J gave up 3 bases, with 18 bases separating them. Germline V gene data show CDR1 as LNHDA and CDR2 as SQIVND (reference sequence). The CDR3 totals 15 residues. CDR3 region: CASKIRATEDTEAFF. CDR3 bases read: TGTGCCAGTAAGATCAGGGCCACGGAGGACACTGAA.

The table lists this clone with many counts. With the read ending 3 residues before the CDR3 end, the germline J gene is used to fill in that end. This sequence joins TRBV28 and TRBJ2-5; TRBD1 agrees at 10 bases. Germline CDR1 is MDHEN and CDR2 is SYDVKM. The CDR3 runs to 15 residues. J lost 6 bases, V lost 5 bases, and 9 bases had no gene match. The CDR3 region is CASSPIGTGEQTQYF. The CDR3 bases that were read are TGTGCCAGCAGTCCAATAGGGACAGGGGAGCAGACC.

This clone came up many times. The read finishes 3 residues shy of the CDR3 end, and the germline J gene is used to complete it. This chain joins TRBV18 and TRBJ1-1; D might be TRBD1 (6 bases). The germline gives CDR1 KGHSH, CDR2 LQKENI. With 2 bases removed from V and 1 base from J, the gap between germline ends came to 8 bases. The CDR3 runs to 14 residues. The CDR3 here is CASSPVGGNTEAFF. Incomplete CDR3 DNA: TGTGCCAGCTCACCAGTAGGGGGGAACACTGAA. Variable domain in full (rest from reference TRBV18 and TRBJ1-1): NAGVMQNPRHLVRRRGQEARLRCSPMKGHSHVYWYRQLPEEGLKFMVYLQKENIIDESGMPKERFSAEFPKEGPSILRIQQVVRGDSAAYFCASSPVGGNTEAFFGQGTRLTVV.

To note about this clone: The missing CDR3 end, 3 residues past where the read stops, is filled in from the germline J gene. This sequence joins TRBV19 and TRBJ2-5; TRBD2 matches 7 bases. The CDR3 totals 15 residues. Germline CDR1 and CDR2: LNHDA and SQIVND (reference sequence). V was pared by 3 bases and J by 5 bases, with 9 bases of the junction left unmatched. The sequenced CDR3 bases are TGTGCCAGTAGTATCTCCCTAGCGGCTCCGGAGACC. Translation: CASSISLAAPET. The CDR3, in full, reads CASSISLAAPETQYF.